Detailed here is one TCR beta chain. Assay: immunoSEQ multiplex PCR; the TCRdb copy retains only in-frame clones and omits some. The data hold nearly 110,000 clones, with 88% observed a single time. This entry belongs to a study of cytomegalovirus exposure and HLA in healthy donors. CDR1 is KGHSH and CDR2 is LQKENI in the germline V gene. The CDR3 is 13 residues long. V dropped 4 bases and J dropped 3 bases, with 10 bases sitting between them. Sequencing was done on a sample of PBMCs. This clonotype was sampled from a woman between 18 and 30 years old in good health and CMV-seropositive. The chain has TRBV18 and TRBJ2-7, with D perhaps matching TRBD1 (6 bases). CDR3 sequence: CASSQKDSYEQYF. The CDR3, as DNA: TGTGCCAGCTCACAAAAGGACAGCTACGAGCAGTACTTC.